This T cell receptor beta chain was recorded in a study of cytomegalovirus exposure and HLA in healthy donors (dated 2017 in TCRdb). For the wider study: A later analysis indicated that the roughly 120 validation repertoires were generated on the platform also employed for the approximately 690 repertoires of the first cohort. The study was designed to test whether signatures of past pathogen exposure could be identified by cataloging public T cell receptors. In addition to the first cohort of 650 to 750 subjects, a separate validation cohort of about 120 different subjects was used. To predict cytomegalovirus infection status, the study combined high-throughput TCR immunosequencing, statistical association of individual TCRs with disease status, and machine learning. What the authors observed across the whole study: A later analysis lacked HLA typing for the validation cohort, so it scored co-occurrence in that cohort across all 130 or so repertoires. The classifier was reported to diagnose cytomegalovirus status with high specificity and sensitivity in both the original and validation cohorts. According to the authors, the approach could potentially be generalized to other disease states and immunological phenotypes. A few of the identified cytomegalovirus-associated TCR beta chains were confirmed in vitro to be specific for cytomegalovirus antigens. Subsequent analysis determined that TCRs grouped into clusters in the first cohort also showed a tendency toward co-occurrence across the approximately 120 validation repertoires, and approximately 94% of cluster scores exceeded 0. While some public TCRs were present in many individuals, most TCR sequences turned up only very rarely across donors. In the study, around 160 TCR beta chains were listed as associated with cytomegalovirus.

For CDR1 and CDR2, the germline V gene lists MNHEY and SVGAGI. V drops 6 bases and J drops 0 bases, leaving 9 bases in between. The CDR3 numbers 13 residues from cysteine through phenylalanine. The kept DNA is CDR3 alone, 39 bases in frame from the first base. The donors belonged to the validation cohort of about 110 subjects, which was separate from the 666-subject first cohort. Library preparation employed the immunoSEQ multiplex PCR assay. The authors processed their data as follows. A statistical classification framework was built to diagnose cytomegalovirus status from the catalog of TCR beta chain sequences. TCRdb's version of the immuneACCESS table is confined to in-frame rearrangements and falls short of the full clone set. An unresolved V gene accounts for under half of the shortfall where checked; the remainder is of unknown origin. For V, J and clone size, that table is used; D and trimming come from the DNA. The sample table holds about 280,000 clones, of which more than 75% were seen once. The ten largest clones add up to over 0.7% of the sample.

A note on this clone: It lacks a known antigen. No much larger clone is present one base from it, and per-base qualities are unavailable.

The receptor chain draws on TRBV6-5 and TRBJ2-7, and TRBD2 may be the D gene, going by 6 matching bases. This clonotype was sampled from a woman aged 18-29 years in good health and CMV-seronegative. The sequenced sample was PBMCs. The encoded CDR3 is CASREGSSYEQYF. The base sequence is TGTGCCAGCAGGGAGGGGAGCTCCTACGAGCAGTACTTC.